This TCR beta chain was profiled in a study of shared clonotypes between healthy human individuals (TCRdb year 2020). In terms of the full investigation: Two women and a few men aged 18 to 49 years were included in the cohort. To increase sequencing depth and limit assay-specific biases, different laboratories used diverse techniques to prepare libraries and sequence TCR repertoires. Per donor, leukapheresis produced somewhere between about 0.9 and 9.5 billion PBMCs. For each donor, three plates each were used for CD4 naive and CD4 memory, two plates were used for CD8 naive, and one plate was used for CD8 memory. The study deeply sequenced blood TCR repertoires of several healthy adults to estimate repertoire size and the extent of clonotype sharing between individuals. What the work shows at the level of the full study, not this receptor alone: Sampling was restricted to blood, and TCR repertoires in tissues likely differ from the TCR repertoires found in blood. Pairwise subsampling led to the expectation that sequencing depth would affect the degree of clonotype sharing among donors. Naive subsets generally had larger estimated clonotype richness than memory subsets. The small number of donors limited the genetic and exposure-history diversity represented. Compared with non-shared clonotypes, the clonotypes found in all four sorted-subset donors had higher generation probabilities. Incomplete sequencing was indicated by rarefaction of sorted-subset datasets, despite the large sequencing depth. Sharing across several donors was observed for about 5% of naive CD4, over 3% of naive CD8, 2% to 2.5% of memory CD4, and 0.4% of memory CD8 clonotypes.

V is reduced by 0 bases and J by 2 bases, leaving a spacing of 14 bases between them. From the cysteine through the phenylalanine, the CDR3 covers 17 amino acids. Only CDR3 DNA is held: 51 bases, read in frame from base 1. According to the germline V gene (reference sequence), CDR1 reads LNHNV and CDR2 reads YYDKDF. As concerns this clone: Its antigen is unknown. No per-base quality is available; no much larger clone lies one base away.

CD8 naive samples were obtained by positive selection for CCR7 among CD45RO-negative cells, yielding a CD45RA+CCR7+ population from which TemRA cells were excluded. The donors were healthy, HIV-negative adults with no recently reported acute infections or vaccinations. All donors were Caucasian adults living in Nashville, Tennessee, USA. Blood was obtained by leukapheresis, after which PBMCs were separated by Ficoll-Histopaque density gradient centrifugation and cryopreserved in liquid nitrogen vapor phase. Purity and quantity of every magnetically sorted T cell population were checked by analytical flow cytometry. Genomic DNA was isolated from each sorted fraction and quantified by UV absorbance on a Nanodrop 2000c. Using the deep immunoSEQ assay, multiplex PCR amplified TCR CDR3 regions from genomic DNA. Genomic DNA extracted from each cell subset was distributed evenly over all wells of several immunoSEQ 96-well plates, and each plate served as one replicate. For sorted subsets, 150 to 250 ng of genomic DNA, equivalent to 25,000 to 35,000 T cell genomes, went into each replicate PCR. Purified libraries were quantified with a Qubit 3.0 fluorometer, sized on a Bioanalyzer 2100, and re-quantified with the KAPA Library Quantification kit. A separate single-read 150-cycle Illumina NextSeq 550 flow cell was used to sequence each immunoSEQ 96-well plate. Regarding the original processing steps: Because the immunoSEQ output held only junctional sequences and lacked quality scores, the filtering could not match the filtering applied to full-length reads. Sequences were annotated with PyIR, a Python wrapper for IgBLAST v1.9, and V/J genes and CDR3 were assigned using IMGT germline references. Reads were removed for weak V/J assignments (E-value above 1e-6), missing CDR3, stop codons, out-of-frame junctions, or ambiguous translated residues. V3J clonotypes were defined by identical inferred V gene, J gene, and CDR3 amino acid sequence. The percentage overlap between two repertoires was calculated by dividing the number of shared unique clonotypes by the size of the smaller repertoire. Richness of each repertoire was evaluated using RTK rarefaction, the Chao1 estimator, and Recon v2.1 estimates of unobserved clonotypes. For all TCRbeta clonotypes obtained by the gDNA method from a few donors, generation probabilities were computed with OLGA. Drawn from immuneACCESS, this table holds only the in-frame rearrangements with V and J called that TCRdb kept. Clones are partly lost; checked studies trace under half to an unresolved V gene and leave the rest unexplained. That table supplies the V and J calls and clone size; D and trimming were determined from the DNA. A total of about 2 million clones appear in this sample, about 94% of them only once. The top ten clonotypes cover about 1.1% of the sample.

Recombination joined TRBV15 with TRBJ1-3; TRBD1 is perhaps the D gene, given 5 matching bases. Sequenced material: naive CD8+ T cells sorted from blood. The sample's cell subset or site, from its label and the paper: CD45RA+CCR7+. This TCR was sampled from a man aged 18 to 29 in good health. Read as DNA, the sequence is TGTGCCACCAGCAGAGATGGATTCAGGGTGCCTGGAAACACCATATATTTT. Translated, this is CATSRDGFRVPGNTIYF. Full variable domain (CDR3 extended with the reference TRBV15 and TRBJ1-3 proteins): DAMVIQNPRYQVTQFGKPVTLSCSQTLNHNVMYWYQQKSSQAPKLLFHYYDKDFNNEADTPDNFQSRRPNTSFCFLDIRSPGLGDTAMYLCATSRDGFRVPGNTIYFGEGSWLTVV.